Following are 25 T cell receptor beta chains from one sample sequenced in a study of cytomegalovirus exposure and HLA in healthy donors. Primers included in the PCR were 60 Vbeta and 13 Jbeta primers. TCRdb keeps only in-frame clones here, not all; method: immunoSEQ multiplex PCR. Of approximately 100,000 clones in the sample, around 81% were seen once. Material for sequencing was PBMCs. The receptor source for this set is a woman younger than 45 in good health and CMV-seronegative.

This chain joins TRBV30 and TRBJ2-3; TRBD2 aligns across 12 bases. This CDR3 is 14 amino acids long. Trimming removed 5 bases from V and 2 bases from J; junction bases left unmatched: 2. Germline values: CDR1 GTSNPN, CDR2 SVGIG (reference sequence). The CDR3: CAWRTSGITDTQYF. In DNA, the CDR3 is TGTGCCTGGCGGACTAGCGGGATCACAGATACGCAGTATTTT.

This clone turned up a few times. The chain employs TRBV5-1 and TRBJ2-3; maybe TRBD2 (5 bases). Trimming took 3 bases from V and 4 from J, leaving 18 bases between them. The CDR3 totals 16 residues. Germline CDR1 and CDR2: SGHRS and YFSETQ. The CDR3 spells CASSSWRQPGPDTQYF. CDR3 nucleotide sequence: TGCGCCAGCAGCTCTTGGAGGCAGCCCGGACCAGATACGCAGTATTTT.

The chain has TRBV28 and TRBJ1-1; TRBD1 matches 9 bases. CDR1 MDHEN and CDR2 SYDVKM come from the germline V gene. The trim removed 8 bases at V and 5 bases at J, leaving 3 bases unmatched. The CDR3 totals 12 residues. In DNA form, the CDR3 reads TGTGCCAGCGAGACAGGGGGAACTGAAGCTTTCTTT. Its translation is CASETGGTEAFF.

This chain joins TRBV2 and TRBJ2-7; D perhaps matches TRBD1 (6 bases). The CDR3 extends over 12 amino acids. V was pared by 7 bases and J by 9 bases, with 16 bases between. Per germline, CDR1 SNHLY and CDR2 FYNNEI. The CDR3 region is CASNSGEGGQYF. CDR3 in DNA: TGTGCCAGCAATTCCGGGGAAGGGGGGCAGTACTTC.

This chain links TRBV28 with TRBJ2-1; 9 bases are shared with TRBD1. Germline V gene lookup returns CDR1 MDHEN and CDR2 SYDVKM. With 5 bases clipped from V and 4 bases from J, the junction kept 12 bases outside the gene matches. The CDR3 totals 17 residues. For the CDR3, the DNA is TGTGCCAGCAGTAGAAGCATCCGGGACAGGGTATACAATGAGCAGTTCTTC. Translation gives CASSRSIRDRVYNEQFF.

Written as DNA, the CDR3 is TGTGCCAGCAGCGGGCAGGGGAGAGATGTTTCAACTAATGAAAAACTGTTTTTT. It codes for CASSGQGRDVSTNEKLFF. The rearrangement joins TRBV7-6 to TRBJ1-4, with D perhaps TRBD1 (6 bases). The CDR3 is made up of 18 amino acids. Trimming cost V 5 bases and J 0 bases, with 19 bases left between them. Germline V CDR1 and CDR2: SGHVS, FNYEAQ.

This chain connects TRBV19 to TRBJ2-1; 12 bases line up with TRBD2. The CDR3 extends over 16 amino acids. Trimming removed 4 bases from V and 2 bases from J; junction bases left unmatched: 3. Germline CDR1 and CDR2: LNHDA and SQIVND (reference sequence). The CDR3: CASSKRTSGTYNEQFF. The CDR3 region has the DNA TGTGCCAGTAGTAAACGGACTAGCGGGACCTACAATGAGCAGTTCTTC. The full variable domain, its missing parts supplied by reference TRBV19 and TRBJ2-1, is DGGITQSPKYLFRKEGQNVTLSCEQNLNHDAMYWYRQDPGQGLRLIYYSQIVNDFQKGDIAEGYSVSREKKESFPLTVTSAQKNPTAFYLCASSKRTSGTYNEQFFGPGTRLTVL.

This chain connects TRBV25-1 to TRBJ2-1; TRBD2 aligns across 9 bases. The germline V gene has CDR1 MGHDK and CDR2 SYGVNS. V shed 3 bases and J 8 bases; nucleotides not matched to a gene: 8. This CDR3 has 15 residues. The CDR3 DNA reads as TGTGCCAGCAGTGAGTATGCGGGAGGGCCATATGAGCAGTTCTTC. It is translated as CASSEYAGGPYEQFF. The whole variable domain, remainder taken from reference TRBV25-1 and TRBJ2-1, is EADIYQTPRYLVIGTGKKITLECSQTMGHDKMYWYQQDPGMELHLIHYSYGVNSTEKGDLSSESTVSRIRTEHFPLTLESARPSHTSQYLCASSEYAGGPYEQFFGPGTRLTVL.

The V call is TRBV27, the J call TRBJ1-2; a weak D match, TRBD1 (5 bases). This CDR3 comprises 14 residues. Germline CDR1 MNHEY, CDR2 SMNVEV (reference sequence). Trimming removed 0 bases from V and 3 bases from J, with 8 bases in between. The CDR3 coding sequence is TGTGCCAGCAGTTTATCTCAGGGTTACTATGGCTACACCTTC. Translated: CASSLSQGYYGYTF.

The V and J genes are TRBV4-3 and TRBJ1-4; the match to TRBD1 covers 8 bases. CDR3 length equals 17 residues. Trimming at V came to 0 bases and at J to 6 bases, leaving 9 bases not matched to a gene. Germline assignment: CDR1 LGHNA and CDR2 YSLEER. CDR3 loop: CASSQDPNRGDYEKLFF. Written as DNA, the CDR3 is TGCGCCAGCAGCCAAGACCCGAACAGGGGGGACTATGAAAAACTGTTTTTT.

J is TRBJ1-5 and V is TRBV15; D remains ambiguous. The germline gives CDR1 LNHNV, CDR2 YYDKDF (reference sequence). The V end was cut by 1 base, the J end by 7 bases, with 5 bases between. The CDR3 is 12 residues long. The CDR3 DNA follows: TGTGCCACCAGCAGAGCCGCGCAGCCCCAGCATTTT. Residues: CATSRAAQPQHF.

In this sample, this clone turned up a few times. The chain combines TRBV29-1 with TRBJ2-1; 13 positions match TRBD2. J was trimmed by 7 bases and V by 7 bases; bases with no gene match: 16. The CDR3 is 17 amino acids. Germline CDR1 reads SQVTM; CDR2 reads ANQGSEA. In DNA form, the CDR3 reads TGCAGCGGCCGGGACTCAGGACTAGCGGGAGAGGATAATGAGCAGTTCTTC. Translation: CSGRDSGLAGEDNEQFF.

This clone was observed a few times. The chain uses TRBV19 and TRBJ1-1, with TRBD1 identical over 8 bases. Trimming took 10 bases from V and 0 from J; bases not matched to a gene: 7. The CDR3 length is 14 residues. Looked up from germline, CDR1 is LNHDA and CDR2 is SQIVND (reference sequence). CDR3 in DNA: TGTGCCACCACCATGACAGGGGTGAACACTGAAGCTTTCTTT. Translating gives CATTMTGVNTEAFF.

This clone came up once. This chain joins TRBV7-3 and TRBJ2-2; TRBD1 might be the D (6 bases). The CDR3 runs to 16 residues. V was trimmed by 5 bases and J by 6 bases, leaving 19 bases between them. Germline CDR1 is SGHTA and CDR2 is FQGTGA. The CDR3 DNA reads TGTGCCAGCAGCCTGGCGGGCCTTACAGGGTCCGGGGAGCTGTTTTTT. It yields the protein CASSLAGLTGSGELFF.

CDR3 loop: CASSFLDSDFNEKLFF. In nucleotides, the CDR3 is TGTGCCAGCAGCTTTTTAGACAGCGACTTTAATGAAAAACTGTTTTTT. The chain couples TRBV5-6 to TRBJ1-4; the D gene is possibly TRBD1 (5 bases). CDR3 length equals 16 residues. The germline V gene encodes CDR1 SGHDT and CDR2 YYEEEE. Deletions cut 2 bases from V and 4 bases from J, with 15 bases between.

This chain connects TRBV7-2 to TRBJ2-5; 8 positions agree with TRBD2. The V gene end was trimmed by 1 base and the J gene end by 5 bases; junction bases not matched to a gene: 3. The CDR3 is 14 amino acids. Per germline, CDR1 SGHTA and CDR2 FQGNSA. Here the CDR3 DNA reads TGTGCCAGCAGCTTAGGAGCGGGAGTGGAGACCCAGTACTTC. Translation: CASSLGAGVETQYF. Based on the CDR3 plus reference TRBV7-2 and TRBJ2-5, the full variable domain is GAGVSQSPSNKVTEKGKDVELRCDPISGHTALYWYRQSLGQGLEFLIYFQGNSAPDKSGLPSDRFSAERTGGSVSTLTIQRTQQEDSAVYLCASSLGAGVETQYFGPGTRLLVL.

CDR3 DNA sequence: TGTGCCAGCTCACCAAAGCGGGGGAACACTGAAGCTTTCTTT. It is translated as CASSPKRGNTEAFF. The V gene is TRBV18, the J gene TRBJ1-1; D is uncertain. The CDR3 covers 14 residues. CDR1 is KGHSH, CDR2 LQKENI, per germline. Trimming removed 2 bases from V and 1 base from J, with 8 bases in between.

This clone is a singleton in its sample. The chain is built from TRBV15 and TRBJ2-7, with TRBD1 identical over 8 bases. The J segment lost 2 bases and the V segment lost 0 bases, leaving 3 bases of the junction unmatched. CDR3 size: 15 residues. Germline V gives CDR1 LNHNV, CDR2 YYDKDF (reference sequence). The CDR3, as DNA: TGTGCCACCAGCAGAGATCCGGGACAGGCCTACGAGCAGTACTTC. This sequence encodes CATSRDPGQAYEQYF.

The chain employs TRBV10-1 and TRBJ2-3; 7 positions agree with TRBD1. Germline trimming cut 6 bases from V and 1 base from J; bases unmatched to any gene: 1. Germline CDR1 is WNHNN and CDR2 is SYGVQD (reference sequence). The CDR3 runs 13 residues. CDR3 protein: CASSGQGTDTQYF. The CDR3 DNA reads TGCGCCAGCAGCGGACAGGGCACAGATACGCAGTATTTT.

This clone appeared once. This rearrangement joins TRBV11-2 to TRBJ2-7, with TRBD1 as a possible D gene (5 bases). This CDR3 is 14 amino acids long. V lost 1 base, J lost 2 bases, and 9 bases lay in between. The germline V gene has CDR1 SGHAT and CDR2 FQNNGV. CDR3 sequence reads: CASSLGAGPYEQYF. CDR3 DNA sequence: TGTGCCAGCAGCTTAGGGGCAGGGCCCTACGAGCAGTACTTC.

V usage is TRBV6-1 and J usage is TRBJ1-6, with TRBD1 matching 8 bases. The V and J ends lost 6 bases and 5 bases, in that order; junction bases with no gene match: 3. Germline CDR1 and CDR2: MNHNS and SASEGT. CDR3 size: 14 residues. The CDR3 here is CASRDRVDNSPLHF. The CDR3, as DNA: TGTGCCAGCAGGGACAGGGTTGATAATTCACCCCTCCACTTT.

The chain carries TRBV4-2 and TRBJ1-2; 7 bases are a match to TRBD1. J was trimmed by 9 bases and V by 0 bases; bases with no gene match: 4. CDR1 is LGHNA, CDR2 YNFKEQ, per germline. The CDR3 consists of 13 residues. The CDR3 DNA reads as TGTGCCAGCAGCCAAGAACGGGACAGACGCTACACCTTC. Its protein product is CASSQERDRRYTF.

This chain's CDR3 is CASSQTDRVGKLFF. The CDR3 region has the DNA TGCGCCAGCAGCCAAACGGACAGGGTCGGAAAACTGTTTTTT. The chain recombines TRBV4-1 with TRBJ1-4; 8 nucleotides align to TRBD1. Germline V lookup: CDR1 MGHRA, CDR2 YSYEKL. With 2 bases clipped from V and 10 bases from J, the junction kept 6 bases outside the gene matches. CDR3 length: 14 amino acids.

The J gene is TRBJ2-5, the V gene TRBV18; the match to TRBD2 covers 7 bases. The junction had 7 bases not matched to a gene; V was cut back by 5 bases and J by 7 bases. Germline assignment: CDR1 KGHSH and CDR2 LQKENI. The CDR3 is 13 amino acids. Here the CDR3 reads CASSSERETTQYF. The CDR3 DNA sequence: TGTGCCAGCTCATCGGAGCGGGAAACGACCCAGTACTTC. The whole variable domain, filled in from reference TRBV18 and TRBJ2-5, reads NAGVMQNPRHLVRRRGQEARLRCSPMKGHSHVYWYRQLPEEGLKFMVYLQKENIIDESGMPKERFSAEFPKEGPSILRIQQVVRGDSAAYFCASSSERETTQYFGPGTRLLVL.

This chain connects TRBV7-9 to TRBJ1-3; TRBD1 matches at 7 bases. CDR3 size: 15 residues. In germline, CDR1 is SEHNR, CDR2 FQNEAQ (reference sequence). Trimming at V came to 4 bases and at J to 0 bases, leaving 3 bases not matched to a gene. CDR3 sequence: CASSSGDSSGNTIYF. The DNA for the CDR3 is TGTGCCAGCAGCTCCGGGGACAGCTCTGGAAACACCATATATTTT.